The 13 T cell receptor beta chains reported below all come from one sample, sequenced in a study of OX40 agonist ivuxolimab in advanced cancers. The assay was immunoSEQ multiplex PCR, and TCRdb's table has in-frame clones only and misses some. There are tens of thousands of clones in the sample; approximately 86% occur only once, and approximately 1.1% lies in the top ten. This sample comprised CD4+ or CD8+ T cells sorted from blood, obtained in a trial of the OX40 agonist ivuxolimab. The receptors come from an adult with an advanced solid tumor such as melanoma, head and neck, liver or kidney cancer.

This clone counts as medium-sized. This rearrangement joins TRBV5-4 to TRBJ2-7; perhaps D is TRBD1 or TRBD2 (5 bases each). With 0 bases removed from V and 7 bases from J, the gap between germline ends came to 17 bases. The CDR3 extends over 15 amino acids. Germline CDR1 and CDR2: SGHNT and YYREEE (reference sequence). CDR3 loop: CASSLGRGAAREQYF. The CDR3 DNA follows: TGTGCCAGCAGCTTGGGTCGGGGCGCTGCCCGGGAGCAGTACTTC.

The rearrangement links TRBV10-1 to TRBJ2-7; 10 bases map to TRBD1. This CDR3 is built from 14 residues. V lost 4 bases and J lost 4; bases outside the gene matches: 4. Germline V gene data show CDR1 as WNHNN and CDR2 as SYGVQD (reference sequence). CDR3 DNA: TGCGCCAGCAGTGCCGGGACAGGGGAATACGAGCAGTACTTC. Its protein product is CASSAGTGEYEQYF.

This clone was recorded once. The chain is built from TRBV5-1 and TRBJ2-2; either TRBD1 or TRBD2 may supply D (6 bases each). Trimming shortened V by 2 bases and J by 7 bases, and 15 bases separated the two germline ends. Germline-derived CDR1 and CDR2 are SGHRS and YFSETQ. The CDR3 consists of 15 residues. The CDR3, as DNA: TGCGCCAGCAGCTTCCTGAACAGGGAGGACGGGGAGCTGTTTTTT. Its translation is CASSFLNREDGELFF.

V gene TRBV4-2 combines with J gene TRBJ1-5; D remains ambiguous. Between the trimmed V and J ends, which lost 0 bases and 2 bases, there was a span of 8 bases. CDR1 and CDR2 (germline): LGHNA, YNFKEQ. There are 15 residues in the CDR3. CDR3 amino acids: CASSQDRPGNQPQHF. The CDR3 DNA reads TGTGCCAGCAGCCAAGATAGACCAGGCAATCAGCCCCAGCATTTT.

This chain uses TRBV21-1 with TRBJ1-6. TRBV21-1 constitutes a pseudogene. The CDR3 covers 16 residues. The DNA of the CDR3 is TGTGCCAGCAGCAGGTTTGTAGCTAATCATAATTCACCCCTCCACTTT. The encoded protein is CASSRFVANHNSPLHF.

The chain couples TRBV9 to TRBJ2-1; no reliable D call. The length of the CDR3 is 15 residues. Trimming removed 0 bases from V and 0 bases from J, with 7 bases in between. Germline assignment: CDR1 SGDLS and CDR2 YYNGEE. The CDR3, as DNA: TGTGCCAGCAGCGTAGAGAGCTACTCCTACAATGAGCAGTTCTTC. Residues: CASSVESYSYNEQFF.

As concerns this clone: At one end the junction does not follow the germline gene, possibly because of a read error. CDR3 bases: TGTGCCAGCACTTTACTAGCGGGAGCCTCCTACGAGCAGTACTTC. Its protein is CASTLLAGASYEQYF. J is TRBJ2-7 and V is TRBV27, with 11 bases fitting TRBD2. The CDR3 is 15 residues long. The germline gives CDR1 MNHEY, CDR2 SMNVEV (reference sequence).

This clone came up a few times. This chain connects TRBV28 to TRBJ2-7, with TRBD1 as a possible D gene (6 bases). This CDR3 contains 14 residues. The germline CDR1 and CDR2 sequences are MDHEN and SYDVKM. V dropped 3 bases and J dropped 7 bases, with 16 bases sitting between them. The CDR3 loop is CASSFSGDSREQYF. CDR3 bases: TGTGCCAGCAGTTTTTCAGGGGATTCTCGAGAGCAGTACTTC.

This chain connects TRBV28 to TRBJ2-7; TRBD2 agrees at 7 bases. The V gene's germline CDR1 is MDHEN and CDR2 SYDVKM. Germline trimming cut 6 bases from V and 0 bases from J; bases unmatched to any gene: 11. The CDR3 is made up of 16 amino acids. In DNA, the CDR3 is TGTGCCAGCAGCTCTGTGGGGGGGAAGGGCTCCTACGAGCAGTACTTC. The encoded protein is CASSSVGGKGSYEQYF.

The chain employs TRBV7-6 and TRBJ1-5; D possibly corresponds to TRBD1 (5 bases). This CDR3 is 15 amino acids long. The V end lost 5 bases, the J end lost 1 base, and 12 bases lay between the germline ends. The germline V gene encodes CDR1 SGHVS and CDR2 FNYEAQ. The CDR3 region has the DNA TGTGCCAGCAGCCCAGTGGGGGGGAGCAATCAGCCCCAGCATTTT. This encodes CASSPVGGSNQPQHF.

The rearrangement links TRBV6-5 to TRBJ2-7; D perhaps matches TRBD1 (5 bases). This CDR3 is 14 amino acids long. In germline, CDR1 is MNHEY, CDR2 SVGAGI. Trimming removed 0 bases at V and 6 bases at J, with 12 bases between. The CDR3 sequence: CASSYSVQASEQYF. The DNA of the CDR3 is TGTGCCAGCAGTTACTCGGTACAGGCCTCCGAGCAGTACTTC.

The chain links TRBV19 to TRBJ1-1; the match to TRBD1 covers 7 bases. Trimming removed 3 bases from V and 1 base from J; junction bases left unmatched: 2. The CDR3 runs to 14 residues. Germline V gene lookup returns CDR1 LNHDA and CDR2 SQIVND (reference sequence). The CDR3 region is CASSIGTANTEAFF. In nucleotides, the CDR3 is TGTGCCAGTAGTATCGGGACAGCGAACACTGAAGCTTTCTTT.

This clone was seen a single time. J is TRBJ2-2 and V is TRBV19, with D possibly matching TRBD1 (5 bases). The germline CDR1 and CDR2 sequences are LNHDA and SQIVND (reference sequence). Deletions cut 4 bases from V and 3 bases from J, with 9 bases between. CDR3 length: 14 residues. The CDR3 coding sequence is TGTGCCAGTAGTAGAGGACAAGACACCGGGGAGCTGTTTTTT. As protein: CASSRGQDTGELFF.